Here is one T cell receptor beta chain with its context. What antigen it recognizes has not been identified. Per-nucleotide qualities are absent, and no much larger clonotype sits a single base away. V is pared back by 7 bases and J by 5 bases, with 9 bases lying between the germline termini. CDR1 and CDR2 are drawn from the germline V gene (reference sequence): LNHDA, SQIVND. The CDR3 holds 11 amino acids from the cysteine to the phenylalanine. The read is trimmed to its CDR3 DNA, 33 bases read in frame from base 1. Library method: the immunoSEQ multiplex PCR assay. For the multiplex PCR, a mixture combining 60 forward primers for TCR Vbeta segments and 13 reverse primers for TCR Jbeta segments was used. The CDR3 region of rearranged TCR beta genes was amplified from genomic DNA by a multiplex PCR assay. The amplified TCR beta libraries were sequenced on the Illumina HiSeq System as 87-base-pair reads. Per the authors' processing: A later analysis tallied roughly 76 million unique TCR beta chains across the 550 to 850 repertoires, and some 10 million of those chains were shared by two or more donors. To remove PCR and sequencing errors, raw reads were error-corrected and collapsed into unique sequences using a nearest-neighbor algorithm that merged closely related sequences. CDR3 sequences were aligned to IMGT reference sequences to assign V, D and J gene segments. For a sequence to be retained, at least a six-nucleotide match to both a V gene segment and a J gene segment was required. Rearrangements were classified as productive when the CDR3 lacked stop codons and remained in frame with V and J, and all other rearrangements were classified as non-productive. Following IMGT convention, CDR3 was defined as the stretch from the second conserved V-encoded cysteine up to the conserved J-encoded phenylalanine. In an earlier analysis of some 550 of the donors, sequences lacking an unambiguous match to a single V gene segment were excluded. In an earlier analysis of 450 to 750 of the donors, a V segment was called functional when productive rearrangements were above 56.7%, and segregating when the standard deviation between donors exceeded 5%. To diagnose cytomegalovirus status from the catalog of TCR beta chain sequences, a statistical classification framework was built. In a later analysis, V and J genes were assigned by comparing TCR nucleotide sequences against IMGT/GENE-DB human TR gene sequences. The TCRdist pipeline was used in a later analysis to assign CDR3 sequences and most-parsimonious VDJ recombination scenarios. In a later analysis, every TCR beta chain was defined by the combination of its CDR3 amino acid sequence and its V-gene family, and reads without a unique V-gene family were dropped. A later analysis removed 500 to 650 highly shared, low-generation-probability nucleotide sequences to deal with suspected cross-contamination and a sequencing artifact. In a later analysis, a clonal expansion index for each public chain was calculated from normalized within-repertoire ranks of inferred template counts. In a later analysis, generation probabilities were computed using a VDJ recombination model fitted to out-of-frame rearrangements, and the results were checked against IGoR. Hypergeometric tests were used in a later analysis to score TCR-TCR, TCR-HLA and TCR-CMV co-occurrence, with a repertoire-size bias correction applied to the TCR pairs. False discovery rates were estimated in a later analysis by permuting HLA or CMV assignments 20 times. In a later analysis, co-occurring TCRs were grouped using DBSCAN, with TCRdist sequence similarity added in when clustering inside HLA-allele-positive subsets. Repertoires with fewer than 30,000 or more than 120,000 public chains, plus five repertoires with anomalous nucleotide sharing, were excluded from co-occurrence clustering. Entries here come from immuneACCESS through TCRdb and include only in-frame sequences with V and J called. Some clones fail to appear in such tables; in the studies checked, an unresolved V gene covers under half of the shortfall, and the cause of the remainder is unknown. The DNA was the basis for D and trimming; V, J and clone size are from that table. Across this sample there are about 130,000 clones, with 70% to 85% seen only once. Of the sample, approximately 1.5% falls within the top ten clones.

The entry originates in a study of cytomegalovirus exposure and HLA in healthy donors (dated by TCRdb to about 2017). With regard to the full study: In an earlier analysis of approximately 640 of the donors, about 260 Gb of sequence data and 117 million unique TCR beta sequences from roughly 180 million T cells were reported. Roughly 300 gigabases of sequencing data and tens of millions of unique TCR sequences were included in an early release covering over 600 HLA-typed donors. Among the roughly 400 genotyped donors, 75% to 90% belonged to the genetic ancestry cluster associated with self-reported Caucasian donors. The study aimed to test whether cataloging public T cell receptors could reveal signatures of past pathogen exposure. Using immunosequencing, the study profiled T cell repertoires from roughly 650 subjects and related those repertoires to cytomegalovirus serostatus. A separate validation cohort of 100 to 150 different subjects was used in addition to the approximately 610-subject first cohort. High-throughput TCR immunosequencing, statistical association of individual TCRs with disease status, and machine learning were combined to predict cytomegalovirus infection status. A later analysis re-examined previously published TCR beta repertoires from about 670 donors and added high-resolution HLA genotyping to investigate patterns of TCR occurrence. In the later analysis, no new phenotypic data were used to find candidate immune exposures; instead, reliance was placed on TCR beta sequences and their occurrence across donors. An earlier analysis of around 640 of the donors used high-throughput TCR beta sequencing to judge whether each TCR beta V gene segment behaved as functional or pseudogenic. Donor age, sex, ethnicity and CMV serostatus were collected together with the repertoire data. Genome-wide SNP genotypes for about three fifths of the roughly 670 donors were used in a later genetic analysis, which treated that subset as a discovery cohort. Every discovery cohort repertoire had been produced on one sequencing platform. Class I and class II HLA loci were covered by the typing at four-digit resolution. Typing coverage varied by locus: about 629-640 donors for A, B, C, DRB1 and DQB1; some 520 for DQA1; nearly 610 for DPA1; roughly 470 for DPB1. A handful of DR-DQ haplotypes were handled as single units for association and clustering because linkage in the cohort was strong. Among under 450 genotyped donors of the cohort, an average of around 240,000 unique TCR beta nucleotide sequences were sequenced per donor, roughly a sixth of them non-productive.

The cohort was made up of hundreds of healthy bone marrow donors. At the time of sampling, all cohort members were nominally healthy, though unrecorded immune exposures were likely present. The donor tested CMV seronegative, placing the donor among the 300 to 450 seronegative members of the cohort. A peripheral blood sample was provided by each donor, and peripheral blood mononuclear cells were used for TCR beta sequencing. The Qiagen DNeasy Blood Extraction Kit was used to extract genomic DNA from the blood cell samples. Overall study outcomes, separate from this receptor: Roughly uniform sequencing depth across donors was assumed in presence/absence analyses, although this assumption may not hold. A further reported finding was that TCR beta sequences accurately predicted the HLA-A and HLA-B alleles for most subjects in the first cohort. Several of the top co-occurrence clusters appeared to be linked to parvovirus B19, influenza, CMV and Epstein-Barr virus, according to a later analysis. Strong co-occurrence of HLA alleles, especially DR and DQ, made assigning TCR associations to individual alleles difficult. Because counts were too low, seventeen rarely observed V segments, including chromosome 9 orphons, were left out of the earlier analysis of 587 of the donors. Because the 87-base-pair reads could not distinguish some IMGT-functional V segments, including TRBV6-2 and TRBV6-3, those segments were excluded. An association between a missense DCLRE1C variant and V-gene and J-gene trimming of TCR beta chains was found in a later genetic analysis and replicated in an independent cohort. A total of about 150 TCR beta chains were listed by the study as associated with cytomegalovirus. Most CMV-associated TCR beta chains appeared to be HLA-restricted in a later analysis, and the HLA associations seemed to be driven largely by CMV exposure. At a false discovery rate of 0.05, a later analysis linked 15,000 to 20,000 TCR beta sequences to specific HLA alleles. In vitro tests confirmed that a few of the cytomegalovirus-associated TCR beta chains recognize cytomegalovirus antigens. The only immune exposure information available for the cohort was CMV serostatus. Only TCR beta chains were sequenced in this cohort, and the absence of alpha or paired-chain data limited detectable features. An earlier analysis of 450 to 750 of the donors showed that most TCR beta V segments appeared in productive rearrangements either about 87% or about 30% of the time, which broadly matched IMGT annotations. A cluster of highly shared sequence variants was judged likely to represent a technical artifact of the sequencing pipeline. The classifier was reported to diagnose cytomegalovirus status with high specificity and sensitivity in both the original cohort and the validation cohort. In a later genetic analysis, fewer N-insertions in productive TCRs were reported among donors in an Asian-associated ancestry cluster than the approximately 630-donor mean. According to the authors, the approach could potentially be generalized to other disease states and immunological phenotypes. HLA typing was unavailable for some donors at each locus, so association tests used only the typed subset. In a later analysis, the rate of TCR association differed among HLA loci, with DRB1 alleles having the most associated TCRs and HLA-C alleles having the fewest. Compared with equally common non-associated chains, HLA-associated TCR beta chains in a later analysis were more clonally expanded and had lower generation probabilities. Linkage disequilibrium might explain the correlated functional status among segregating V segments, but an unknown experimental factor could not be ruled out. Most TCR sequences were seen in very few donors, while some public TCRs were found in many individuals.

The source of this sequence is a female donor in good health and CMV-seronegative. Sequenced input: PBMCs. The rearranged segments are TRBV19 and TRBJ2-7, and possibly TRBD1, on 6 matching bases. The CDR3 reads as follows: CASKGVHEQYF. The DNA sequence follows: TGTGCCAGTAAGGGGGTCCACGAGCAGTACTTC.